The 2 T cell receptor beta chains in this list originate from one sample, sequenced in a study of T cell clusters in autoimmune cytopenias. Tens of thousands of genome equivalents of blood DNA were amplified for TRB. Multiplex touch-down PCR amplified TRB using TRB-A and TRB-B pools in one tube. Each CDR3 protein gets one entry in TCRdb, which reprocessed the multiplex PCR reads and gives no DNA. This specimen shows about 15,000 distinct CDR3 sequences; the ten leading clones hold roughly 3.5%. These data were also filed under a second study, of T cell repertoires in aging, cancer and after chemotherapy.

The sequenced material came from peripheral blood. These receptors came from a human donor in good health.

The genes are TRBV19 and TRBJ2-7; TCRdb gives TRBD2 as the D gene, but with no DNA this cannot be confirmed. Germline lookup yields CDR1 LNHDA and CDR2 SQIVND (reference sequence). The CDR3 covers 15 residues. CDR3 in amino acids: CARSLSLRDSAEQYF.

The rearrangement uses TRBV19 and TRBJ2-5; TCRdb indicates TRBD1, and absent DNA this call remains unverified. Germline V gene sequence: CDR1 LNHDA, CDR2 SQIVND (reference sequence). This CDR3 spans 18 amino acids. This CDR3 is CASSIDRVGGPGEETQYF.